Following are 7 T cell receptor beta chains from one sample sequenced in a study of T-cell memory formation after mild COVID-19. TCRdb called the 5' RACE reads again in MiXCR, with one record for every CDR3 protein. The sample has 300,000 or so distinct CDR3 sequences, roughly 15% seen once. The sample consisted of PBMCs or a T cell subset sorted from them (not recorded which). All receptors come from a man younger than 30 who had mild COVID-19 (a few samples of this study predate the infection). Cell type and time point are not known.

The V and J genes are TRBV7-9 and TRBJ1-6, with D hard to call. The germline V gene has CDR1 SEHNR and CDR2 FQNEAQ (reference sequence). The CDR3 spans 18 residues. Deletions cut 5 bases from V and 0 bases from J, with 17 bases between. The chain's CDR3 is CASSPTPPPSSYNSPLHF. DNA for the CDR3: TGTGCCAGCAGCCCCACACCTCCACCGAGCTCCTATAATTCACCCCTCCACTTT.

This clonotype was seen a handful of times. The gene calls are TRBV12-3 or TRBV12-4 and TRBJ1-6, with a weak D call TRBD1 (6 bases). V dropped 3 bases and J dropped 7 bases, with 10 bases sitting between them. There are 14 residues in the CDR3. CDR3 loop: CASSFVGANSPLHF. CDR3 nucleotides: TGTGCCAGCAGTTTCGTGGGGGCCAATTCACCCCTCCACTTT.

This clonotype was seen more than once but under ten times. V gene TRBV4-3 combines with J gene TRBJ2-7, with a tentative D call TRBD1 (6 bases). V lost 4 bases to trimming and J lost 2 bases, with 12 bases between them. CDR3 length: 14 amino acids. Germline CDR1 reads LGHNA; CDR2 reads YSLEER. The CDR3 sequence is CASSPTGQTYEQYV. The CDR3 DNA sequence: TGCGCCAGCAGCCCCACAGGACAGACCTACGAGCAGTACGTC.

The chain combines TRBV5-1 with TRBJ2-1; D is ambiguous. Germline V lookup: CDR1 SGHRS, CDR2 YFSETQ. The CDR3 runs to 14 residues. The V end was cut by 4 bases, the J end by 0 bases, with 8 bases between. CDR3 nucleotides: TGCGCCAGCAGCCCTGTTAGCTCCTACAATGAGCAGTTCTTC. Its protein product is CASSPVSSYNEQFF.

J is TRBJ2-3 and V is TRBV9; no definite D call. Between the trimmed V and J ends, which lost 4 bases and 0 bases, there was a span of 12 bases. CDR3 length: 15 residues. In germline, CDR1 is SGDLS, CDR2 YYNGEE. As DNA, the CDR3 is TGTGCCAGCAGCCGGCGTTGGGGAAGCACAGATACGCAGTATTTT. As protein: CASSRRWGSTDTQYF. Drawing the rest from reference TRBV9 and TRBJ2-3, the complete variable domain is DSGVTQTPKHLITATGQRVTLRCSPRSGDLSVYWYQQSLDQGLQFLIQYYNGEERAKGNILERFSAQQFPDLHSELNLSSLELGDSALYFCASSRRWGSTDTQYFGPGTRLTVL.

The chain recombines TRBV27 with TRBJ1-1; D gene uncertain. This CDR3 has 13 amino acids. V lost 8 bases to trimming and J lost 2 bases, with 12 bases between them. CDR1 MNHEY and CDR2 SMNVEV come from the germline V gene (reference sequence). CDR3 loop: CASALSPNTEAFF. The CDR3 coding sequence is TGTGCCAGCGCCCTTAGCCCTAACACTGAAGCTTTCTTT.

This clonotype was seen only a few times. The J gene is TRBJ2-7, the V gene TRBV6-2 or TRBV6-3; D is possibly TRBD1 (6 bases). The CDR3 totals 13 residues. From germline, CDR1 is MNHEY and CDR2 SVGEGT. The V end lost 6 bases, the J end lost 4 bases, and 13 bases lay between the germline ends. The CDR3 DNA is TGTGCCAGCAGCCAACAGGGTGGTTACGAGCAGTACGTC. The encoded protein is CASSQQGGYEQYV.